This TCR beta chain was captured by sequencing in a study of T cell responses to AZD1222 COVID-19 vaccine. On the study more broadly: Pooled samples include second doses given at about 4 or 12 weeks.

Using immunoSEQ multiplex PCR, the repertoire was profiled, and TCRdb retains in-frame clones only, with some absent. The repertoire includes over 150,000 clones, roughly nine tenths of them detected once, and around 2.9% sits in the top ten. Between the trimmed V and J ends, which lost 2 bases and 6 bases, there was a span of 9 bases. The CDR3 spans 13 residues. The germline V gene encodes CDR1 SGHAT and CDR2 FQNNGV. The chain links TRBV11-2 to TRBJ2-3, with D unclear. The TCR comes from an adult in good health. The material sequenced was peripheral blood, taken on day 0 of AZD1222 vaccination. Here the CDR3 reads CASSLIRLDTQYF. DNA for the CDR3: TGTGCCAGCAGCTTAATCAGGTTGGATACGCAGTATTTT.